These T cell receptor beta chains were read from a single sample in a study of beta chain features in type 1 diabetes. Profiling relied on immunoSEQ multiplex PCR, and the TCRdb table lists in-frame clones only, not all of them. The table shows roughly 730,000 clones, with over 10% occurring only once. Material: naive CD4+ T cells from blood. The receptors stem from a man between 18 and 35 years old with type 1 diabetes. Each CDR3 is given with its conserved first and last residue. D genes are given only for firm matches. The listing skips clone size in some rows; elsewhere it reads once, few, many or a size class.

>few|.|TRBJ1-2|TRBV5-1
CASAPRDIYGYTF
TGCGCCAGCGCCCCCCGGGACATCTATGGCTACACCTTC
>.|.|TRBJ2-1|TRBV10-3
CALGGQGVNEQFF
TGTGCCTTAGGGGGGCAGGGGGTGAATGAGCAGTTCTTC
>few|.|TRBJ1-4|TRBV30
CAWTGGLGEKLFF
TGTGCCTGGACGGGGGGCTTGGGAGAAAAACTGTTTTTT
>.|.|TRBJ1-2|TRBV21-1
CASSKATALDGYTF
TGTGCCAGCAGCAAAGCGACAGCCCTTGATGGCTACACCTTC
>.|.|TRBJ2-7|TRBV6-6
CASSYSKRFYEQYF
TGTGCCAGCAGTTACTCGAAGCGTTTCTACGAGCAGTACTTC
>.|.|TRBJ2-3|TRBV15
CATSRDLGNLVDTQYF
TGTGCCACCAGCAGAGATCTTGGGAACTTAGTAGATACGCAGTATTTT
>.|TRBD2|TRBJ2-2|TRBV9
CASSIGLAENTGELFF
TGTGCCAGCAGCATAGGACTAGCGGAGAACACCGGGGAGCTGTTTTTT
>.|.|TRBJ1-1|TRBV25-1
CASSEHGPLTEAFF
TGTGCCAGCAGTGAACATGGTCCTCTGACTGAAGCTTTCTTT
>.|.|TRBJ1-1|TRBV7-2
CASSPGVGAEAFF
TGTGCCAGCAGCCCGGGGGTGGGAGCTGAAGCTTTCTTT
>.|TRBD2|TRBJ2-1|TRBV6-5
CASSYLTSGVSNEQFF
TGTGCCAGCAGTTACCTTACTAGCGGGGTGTCCAACGAGCAGTTCTTC
>.|.|TRBJ1-6|TRBV7-6
CASSLDEGVGSPLHF
TGTGCCAGCAGCTTAGATGAAGGGGTTGGTTCACCCCTCCACTTT
>.|TRBD1|TRBJ2-2|TRBV29-1
CSVVRLGRGTGANTGELFF
TGCAGCGTTGTGAGGTTGGGTAGGGGCACAGGGGCGAACACCGGGGAGCTGTTTTTT
>.|.|TRBJ2-3|TRBV2
CASSRWLVTDTQYF
TGTGCCAGCAGCCGATGGCTTGTCACAGATACGCAGTATTTT
>few|.|TRBJ2-7|TRBV19
CASSPTPRGEQYF
TGTGCCAGTAGTCCAACACCGAGGGGCGAGCAGTACTTC
>.|.|TRBJ1-1|TRBV18
CASSPTGVNTEAFF
TGTGCCAGCTCACCGACGGGGGTAAACACTGAAGCTTTCTTT
>few|.|TRBJ1-2|TRBV6-5
CASGLGYGYTF
TGTGCCAGCGGTCTGGGGTATGGCTACACCTTC
>.|TRBD1|TRBJ2-7|TRBV28
CASSLWVGAQGVEQYF
TGTGCCAGCAGTTTATGGGTAGGAGCCCAGGGGGTCGAGCAGTACTTC
>few|.|TRBJ1-2|TRBV27
CASSLYGGEDGYTF
TGTGCCAGCAGTTTATACGGGGGAGAGGATGGCTACACCTTC
>.|.|TRBJ2-7|TRBV30
CASKVDGLYEQYF
TGTGCCTCAAAAGTGGACGGACTATACGAGCAGTACTTC
>.|.|TRBJ1-1|TRBV18
CASSPPRTLNTEAFF
TGTGCCAGCTCACCACCGAGGACCTTGAACACTGAAGCTTTCTTT
>.|.|TRBJ1-1|TRBV9
CASSVESVGSVGTEAFF
TGTGCCAGCAGCGTAGAATCGGTGGGATCGGTCGGGACTGAAGCTTTCTTT
>.|.|TRBJ2-2|TRBV6-5
CASSNPPYTGELFF
TGTGCCAGCAGCAATCCCCCGTACACCGGGGAGCTGTTTTTT
>.|TRBD1|TRBJ1-2|TRBV27
CASSDRGQGGYTF
TGTGCCAGCAGTGACAGGGGGCAGGGTGGCTACACCTTC
>.|TRBD1|TRBJ2-1|TRBV6-5
CASSRGQIEYNEQFF
TGTGCCAGCAGTCGGGGACAGATAGAGTACAATGAGCAGTTCTTC
>.|.|TRBJ1-2|TRBV27
CASRKQGPVTSYGYTF
TGTGCCAGCAGGAAACAGGGCCCCGTGACGAGCTATGGCTACACCTTC
>few|.|TRBJ2-7|TRBV15
CATSRDKDYEQYF
TGTGCCACCAGCAGAGATAAGGATTACGAGCAGTACTTC
>few|.|TRBJ1-1|TRBV25-1
CASSESLFGTEAFF
TGTGCCAGCAGTGAATCCCTGTTTGGGACTGAAGCTTTCTTT
>few|.|TRBJ2-2|TRBV6-1
CASREQENTGELFF
TGTGCCAGCAGAGAGCAAGAGAACACCGGGGAGCTGTTTTTT
>.|TRBD1|TRBJ2-2|TRBV7-3
CASSSTSQGSGELFF
TGTGCCAGCAGCTCCACCTCACAGGGGAGCGGGGAGCTGTTTTTT
>.|.|TRBJ2-3|TRBV29-1
CSVPPGGTDTQYF
TGCAGCGTTCCCCCGGGGGGCACAGATACGCAGTATTTT
>few|TRBD2|TRBJ2-1|TRBV14
CASSQHTWTSGGADEQFF
TGTGCCAGCAGCCAACACACCTGGACTAGCGGGGGGGCGGATGAGCAGTTCTTC
>.|.|TRBJ2-7|TRBV2
CASSEEIYEQYF
TGTGCCAGCAGTGAAGAAATCTACGAGCAGTACTTC
>few|.|TRBJ2-6|TRBV11-2
CASTHSGANVLTF
TGTGCCAGCACTCATTCTGGGGCCAACGTCCTGACTTTC
>few|.|TRBJ2-2|TRBV7-7
CASSENTANTGELFF
TGTGCCAGCAGCGAAAACACAGCGAACACCGGGGAGCTGTTTTTT
>few|TRBD2|TRBJ2-4|TRBV7-9
CASSLAGGSIQYF
TGTGCCAGCAGCTTAGCGGGAGGGAGCATTCAGTACTTC
>few|.|TRBJ1-1|TRBV5-1
CASSSTLGHKFEAFF
TGCGCCAGCAGCTCCACCTTAGGACATAAGTTTGAAGCTTTCTTT
>.|.|TRBJ1-6|TRBV13
CASSLVGSPLHF
TGTGCCAGCAGCTTAGTCGGCTCACCCCTCCACTTT
>few|.|TRBJ1-2|TRBV9
CASSGSVYGYTF
TGTGCCAGCAGCGGGTCGGTGTATGGCTACACCTTC
>few|.|TRBJ1-2|TRBV15
CATSRQDYGYTF
TGTGCCACCAGCAGACAGGACTATGGCTACACCTTC